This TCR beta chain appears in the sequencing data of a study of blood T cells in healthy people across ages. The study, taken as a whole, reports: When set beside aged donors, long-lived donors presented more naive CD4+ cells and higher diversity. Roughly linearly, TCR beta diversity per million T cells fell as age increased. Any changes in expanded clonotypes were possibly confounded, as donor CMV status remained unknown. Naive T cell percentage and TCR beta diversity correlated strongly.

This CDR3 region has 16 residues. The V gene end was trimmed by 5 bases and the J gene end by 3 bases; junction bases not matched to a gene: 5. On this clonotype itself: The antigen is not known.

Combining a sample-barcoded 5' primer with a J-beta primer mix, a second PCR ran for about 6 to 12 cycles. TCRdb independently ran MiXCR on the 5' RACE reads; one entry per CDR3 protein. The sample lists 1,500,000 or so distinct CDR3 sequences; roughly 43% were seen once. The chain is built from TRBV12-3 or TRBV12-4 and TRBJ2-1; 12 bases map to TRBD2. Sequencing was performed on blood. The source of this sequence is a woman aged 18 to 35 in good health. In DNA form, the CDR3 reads TGTGCCAGCAGTAGGACTAGCGGGGTGGGCTACAATGAGCAGTTCTTC. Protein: CASSRTSGVGYNEQFF.